The 25 T cell receptor beta chains below all came from one sample that was sequenced in a study of OX40 agonist ivuxolimab in advanced cancers. Clones were read by immunoSEQ multiplex PCR, and TCRdb kept only the in-frame ones, dropping some. The data contain tens of thousands of clones, 85% of them singletons. Sequences were derived from CD4+ or CD8+ T cells sorted from blood, sampled in a trial of the OX40 agonist ivuxolimab. The source of these receptors is an adult with an advanced solid tumor such as melanoma, head and neck, liver or kidney cancer.

This clone was seen only once. The J gene is TRBJ2-1, the V gene TRBV4-3; no clear D gene. The CDR3 runs to 13 residues. Germline CDR1 reads LGHNA; CDR2 reads YSLEER. Between the trimmed V and J ends, which lost 0 bases and 8 bases, there was a span of 8 bases. DNA of the CDR3: TGCGCCAGCAGCCAAGATCCAACTGATGAGCAGTTCTTC. Residues: CASSQDPTDEQFF.

The CDR3 sequence is CASSSPDTQYF. The CDR3 coding sequence is TGTGCCAGCAGCTCCCCAGATACGCAGTATTTT. V is TRBV11-2 and J is TRBJ2-3; D is uncertain. There are 11 residues in the CDR3. Germline CDR1 SGHAT, CDR2 FQNNGV. V was pared by 4 bases and J by 4 bases, with 3 bases between.

The chain links TRBV2 to TRBJ1-1; TRBD1 matches 7 bases. This CDR3 has 13 residues. CDR1 and CDR2 (germline): SNHLY, FYNNEI. J lost 1 base, V lost 7 bases, and 3 bases had no gene match. The CDR3 is CASKDRENTEAFF. In DNA, the CDR3 is TGTGCCAGCAAAGACAGGGAGAACACTGAAGCTTTCTTT.

This clone appeared once. The chain employs TRBV5-4 and TRBJ1-3, with 7 nucleotides matching TRBD1. Germline-derived CDR1 and CDR2 are SGHNT and YYREEE (reference sequence). V shed 3 bases and J 0 bases; nucleotides not matched to a gene: 9. The CDR3 has 17 amino acids. The chain's CDR3 is CASSSDRDRISGNTIYF. In nucleotides, the CDR3 is TGTGCCAGCAGCTCGGACCGGGACAGAATCTCTGGAAACACCATATATTTT.

This clone rates as medium-sized (0.01 to 0.1%). The V call is TRBV7-3, the J call TRBJ2-7, with a weak D call TRBD2 (6 bases). This CDR3 has 12 amino acids. V was clipped by 2 bases and J by 7 bases, with 9 bases between them. Germline CDR1 and CDR2: SGHTA and FQGTGA. The DNA for the CDR3 is TGTGCCAGCAGCTTAGAAGGGAGGGAGCAGTACTTC. Amino acids: CASSLEGREQYF.

V gene TRBV5-1 combines with J gene TRBJ2-7, with 12 bases fitting TRBD1. After removal of 4 bases from V and 5 bases from J, the junction contained 4 bases not matched to a gene. This CDR3 is 14 amino acids long. The germline V gene encodes CDR1 SGHRS and CDR2 YFSETQ. This chain's CDR3 is CASSPGTGGDEQYF. DNA of the CDR3: TGCGCCAGCAGCCCCGGGACAGGGGGCGACGAGCAGTACTTC.

The chain uses TRBV28 and TRBJ2-7; D gene ambiguous. CDR1 is MDHEN and CDR2 is SYDVKM in the germline V gene. The CDR3 spans 12 residues. Trimming took off 5 bases at V and 6 bases at J, with 11 bases between the two ends. The chain's CDR3 is CASSEMISEQYF. In DNA form, the CDR3 reads TGTGCCAGCAGTGAAATGATCTCCGAGCAGTACTTC.

The chain links TRBV9 to TRBJ2-5; 16 bases fit TRBD2. Germline lookup yields CDR1 SGDLS and CDR2 YYNGEE. The CDR3 sequence is 17 residues long. Trimming at V came to 7 bases and at J to 5 bases, leaving 11 bases not matched to a gene. Here the CDR3 DNA reads TGTGCCAGCGCCCCATCCGGGACTAGCGGGGGGGCCGAGACCCAGTACTTC. Its protein is CASAPSGTSGGAETQYF.

The V gene is TRBV13, the J gene TRBJ1-2; 7 nucleotides align to TRBD1. The CDR3 loop spans 14 amino acids. Germline assignment: CDR1 PRHDT and CDR2 FYEKMQ (reference sequence). V lost 5 bases to trimming and J lost 8 bases; unmatched junction nucleotides: 11. The CDR3 DNA follows: TGTGCCAGCAGCCCAGTAGGGGGCCAGGGGGGCTACACCTTC. Its translation is CASSPVGGQGGYTF. Full variable domain (missing parts from reference TRBV13 and TRBJ1-2): AAGVIQSPRHLIKEKRETATLKCYPIPRHDTVYWYQQGPGQDPQFLISFYEKMQSDKGSIPDRFSAQQFSDYHSELNMSSLELGDSALYFCASSPVGGQGGYTFGSGTRLTVV.

The V gene is TRBV9, the J gene TRBJ1-3; 9 bases match TRBD1. Germline V gene lookup returns CDR1 SGDLS and CDR2 YYNGEE. The CDR3 length is 16 residues. The junction had 6 bases not matched to a gene; V was cut back by 3 bases and J by 2 bases. CDR3 amino acids: CASSGSGTGTGNTIYF. CDR3 DNA: TGTGCCAGCAGCGGGTCCGGGACAGGGACTGGAAACACCATATATTTT.

For the CDR3, the DNA is TGTGCCAGCAGTTTGCCTACAAAGGGGACGAACACCGGGGAGCTGTTTTTT. The encoded protein is CASSLPTKGTNTGELFF. J is TRBJ2-2 and V is TRBV28; D possibly corresponds to TRBD1 (5 bases). The germline V gene encodes CDR1 MDHEN and CDR2 SYDVKM. The ends were cut back, 3 bases at V and 0 bases at J, with 14 bases in the middle. This CDR3 is built from 17 residues.

As DNA, the CDR3 is TGTGCCAGCAGTTACTCGACGAGGGGGGCCGACAATGAGCAGTTCTTC. Translation: CASSYSTRGADNEQFF. The V and J genes are TRBV6-5 and TRBJ2-1; D assignment may be TRBD1 or TRBD2 (6 bases each). The germline V gene encodes CDR1 MNHEY and CDR2 SVGAGI. CDR3 length: 16 amino acids. V lost 0 bases to trimming and J lost 5 bases, with 14 bases between them.

The V call is TRBV28, the J call TRBJ1-6; D call uncertain. This CDR3 is 11 amino acids long. The germline CDR1 and CDR2 sequences are MDHEN and SYDVKM. Trimming shortened V by 4 bases and J by 9 bases, and 4 bases separated the two germline ends. CDR3: CASSSGSPLHF. For the CDR3, the DNA is TGTGCCAGCAGTTCGGGTTCACCCCTCCACTTT.

V gene TRBV5-4 combines with J gene TRBJ1-6; D gene unclear. Germline V gives CDR1 SGHNT, CDR2 YYREEE (reference sequence). This CDR3 spans 13 amino acids. With 2 bases removed from V and 8 bases from J, the gap between germline ends came to 8 bases. CDR3 in amino acids: CASSFWRDSPLHF. For the CDR3, the DNA is TGTGCCAGCAGCTTCTGGCGGGATTCACCCCTCCACTTT.

The V call is TRBV9, the J call TRBJ2-2; weak D call: TRBD2 (5 bases). Germline lookup yields CDR1 SGDLS and CDR2 YYNGEE. The CDR3 consists of 15 residues. Trimming removed 0 bases from V and 1 base from J, with 7 bases in between. CDR3 loop: CASSVVEGNTGELFF. The CDR3, as DNA: TGTGCCAGCAGCGTAGTAGAGGGGAACACCGGGGAGCTGTTTTTT.

CDR3 bases: TGTGCCATCAGGGGTGACAGCCTTGGAAACACCATATATTTT. Translating it yields CAIRGDSLGNTIYF. The chain employs TRBV10-3 and TRBJ1-3; D perhaps matches TRBD1 (5 bases). Germline CDR1 and CDR2: ENHRY and SYGVKD. CDR3 length equals 14 residues. V was shortened by 6 bases and J by 3 bases, with 12 bases between the two germline ends.

This chain uses TRBV5-1 with TRBJ1-2; 8 bases are shared with TRBD1. With 3 bases clipped from V and 8 bases from J, the junction kept 9 bases outside the gene matches. The V gene's germline CDR1 is SGHRS and CDR2 YFSETQ. This CDR3 is 14 amino acids long. CDR3 protein: CASSSGGSLEGYTF. CDR3 DNA sequence: TGCGCCAGCAGCTCAGGGGGCAGTTTGGAGGGCTACACCTTC.

The chain uses TRBV19 and TRBJ2-7; D is undetermined. The germline V and J ends were trimmed by 0 bases and 3 bases, with 6 bases remaining between them. CDR3 length: 13 amino acids. CDR1 is LNHDA and CDR2 is SQIVND in the germline V gene (reference sequence). CDR3 amino acids: CASSIEGLYEQYF. The DNA for the CDR3 is TGTGCCAGTAGTATAGAAGGCCTCTACGAGCAGTACTTC.

CDR3 coding DNA: TGTGCCAGCAGCACTCAGCAGGGTTGGTACAATGAGCAGTTCTTC. Translation gives CASSTQQGWYNEQFF. V and J are TRBV7-8 and TRBJ2-1, with a weak D call TRBD1 (5 bases). Germline loops: CDR1 SGHVS, CDR2 FQNEAQ. Trimming removed 5 bases from V and 4 bases from J, with 15 bases in between. The CDR3 is made up of 15 amino acids.

The CDR3, as DNA: TGTGCCAGCAGTTTATTAGATTCGGGGAGAGAGACCCAGTACTTC. It translates to CASSLLDSGRETQYF. J is TRBJ2-5 and V is TRBV27, with a weak D call TRBD2 (5 bases). V gave up 1 base and J gave up 4 bases, with 13 bases separating them. The CDR3 covers 15 residues. Per the germline V gene, CDR1 is MNHEY and CDR2 is SMNVEV (reference sequence).

The chain has TRBV6-1 and TRBJ1-4; no firm D call. The length of the CDR3 is 15 residues. Germline CDR1 reads MNHNS; CDR2 reads SASEGT. Trimming removed 5 bases at V and 0 bases at J, with 10 bases between. The CDR3 loop reads CASSPFPSTNEKLFF. The DNA of the CDR3 is TGTGCCAGCAGTCCTTTCCCCTCAACTAATGAAAAACTGTTTTTT.

The rearrangement uses TRBV30 and TRBJ2-7, with 9 bases aligning to TRBD1. Germline CDR1 and CDR2: GTSNPN and SVGIG (reference sequence). Unmatched junction bases numbered 8, after V lost 8 bases and J lost 3 bases. The CDR3 spans 13 residues. The CDR3: CAGTGTGYYEQYF. CDR3 bases: TGTGCCGGGACCGGGACAGGGTACTACGAGCAGTACTTC.

The chain combines TRBV4-3 with TRBJ1-1; 7 positions agree with TRBD1. The V and J ends lost 0 bases and 3 bases, in that order; junction bases with no gene match: 7. Per germline, CDR1 LGHNA and CDR2 YSLEER. This CDR3 has 16 amino acids. The DNA of the CDR3 is TGCGCCAGCAGCCAAGATCTGTCAGGGGGGTACACTGAAGCTTTCTTT. It specifies CASSQDLSGGYTEAFF.

The V and J genes are TRBV7-3 and TRBJ2-3; possibly TRBD1 or TRBD2 for D (6 bases each). Trimming removed 2 bases from V and 0 bases from J, with 12 bases in between. The CDR3 contains 16 residues. Germline V gives CDR1 SGHTA, CDR2 FQGTGA. The CDR3 loop is CASSLRGRLSTDTQYF. DNA of the CDR3: TGTGCCAGCAGCTTACGGGGGCGGCTTAGCACAGATACGCAGTATTTT.

CDR3 coding DNA: TGTGCCAGCAGTTACTCTCCGACCGGGGGAGAGACCCAGTACTTC. Translated, it gives CASSYSPTGGETQYF. The chain links TRBV6-5 to TRBJ2-5; a weak D match, TRBD2 (6 bases). Germline V CDR1 and CDR2: MNHEY, SVGAGI. The CDR3 is made up of 15 amino acids. With 0 bases removed from V and 4 bases from J, the gap between germline ends came to 12 bases.